This T cell receptor (beta chain) is from a study of regulatory T cells in long-lasting Graves disease. For the study at large: Patients with persistent Graves' disease had over 5 years of antithyroid drugs and persistent TSH receptor antibodies.

This clonotype appeared a few times. Arm-PCR of CDR3 regions and iRepertoire HTBI primers were used to build TCR beta libraries. TCRdb re-called the multiplex PCR reads through MiXCR, storing one row per CDR3 protein. This sample has hundreds of thousands of distinct CDR3 sequences, with approximately 31% found just once. The CDR3 covers 14 residues. With 3 bases clipped from V and 8 bases from J, the junction kept 8 bases outside the gene matches. Time point: persistent/refractory GD, antithyroid drugs over 5 years with positive TRAb. After RNA was extracted from PBMCs, the TCR library was made from it.

The specimen comprised peripheral blood mononuclear cells (PBMCs), sampled when the disease was refractory, from a patient treated with antithyroid drugs. The V gene is TRBV12-3 or TRBV12-4, the J gene TRBJ1-2; 8 bases are shared with TRBD1. This TCR was recovered from a female donor with Graves disease. The CDR3 bases are TGTGCCAGCAGTTTGAGGACAGGGACCAGGGGCTACACCTTC. Translated: CASSLRTGTRGYTF.